This TCR beta chain emerged from a study of cytomegalovirus exposure and HLA in healthy donors. Study outcomes and limitations: Through in vitro validation, a few CMV-associated chains were shown to be specific for CMV antigens. When analyzed later, a missense DCLRE1C variant was found to be linked to TCR beta V- and J-gene trimming. The authors reported that TCR beta sequences could predict HLA-A and HLA-B alleles. These predictions were accurate for most subjects in the first cohort. A few V segments could not be told apart, such as TRBV6-2 and TRBV6-3, and were left out.

This clone was seen more than once but under ten times. No antigen is known for it. V was shortened by 7 bases and J by 0 bases, with 8 bases between the two germline ends. Germline CDR1 is WNHNN and CDR2 is SYGVQD (reference sequence). This CDR3 is 13 amino acids long. The primer mix had 60 Vbeta and 13 Jbeta primers. Repertoires were generated with immunoSEQ multiplex PCR, while TCRdb's copy carries only in-frame clones and drops some. Of around 200,000 clones in the sample, more than 75% were seen once. The chain carries TRBV10-1 and TRBJ2-3; D might be TRBD1 (5 bases). The sequence came from a woman aged 40 to 50 in good health and CMV-seronegative. Sequencing was done on a sample of PBMCs. CDR3 DNA: TGCGCCAGCATTGCAGGGAGCACAGATACGCAGTATTTT. Encoded protein: CASIAGSTDTQYF.